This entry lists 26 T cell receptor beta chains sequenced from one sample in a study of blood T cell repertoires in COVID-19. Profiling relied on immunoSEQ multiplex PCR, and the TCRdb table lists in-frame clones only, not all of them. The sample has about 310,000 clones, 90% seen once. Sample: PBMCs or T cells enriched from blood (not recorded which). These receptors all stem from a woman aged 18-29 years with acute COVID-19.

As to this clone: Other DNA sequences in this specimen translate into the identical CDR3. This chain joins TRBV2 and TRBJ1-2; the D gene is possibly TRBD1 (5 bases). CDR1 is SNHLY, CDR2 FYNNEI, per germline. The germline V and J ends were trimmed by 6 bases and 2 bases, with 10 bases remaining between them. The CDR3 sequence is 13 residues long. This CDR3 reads CASREGQNYGYTF. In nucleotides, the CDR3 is TGTGCCAGCAGGGAGGGGCAGAACTATGGCTACACCTTC.

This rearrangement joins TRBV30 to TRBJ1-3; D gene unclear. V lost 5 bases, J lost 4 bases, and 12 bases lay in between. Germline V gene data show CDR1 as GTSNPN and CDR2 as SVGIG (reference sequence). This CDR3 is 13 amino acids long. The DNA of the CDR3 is TGTGCCTGGGACTCACTAGGGGGAAACACCATATATTTT. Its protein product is CAWDSLGGNTIYF. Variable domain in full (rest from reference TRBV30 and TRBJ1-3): SQTIHQWPATLVQPVGSPLSLECTVEGTSNPNLYWYRQAAGRGLQLLFYSVGIGQISSEVPQNLSASRPQDRQFILSSKKLLLSDSGFYLCAWDSLGGNTIYFGEGSWLTVV.

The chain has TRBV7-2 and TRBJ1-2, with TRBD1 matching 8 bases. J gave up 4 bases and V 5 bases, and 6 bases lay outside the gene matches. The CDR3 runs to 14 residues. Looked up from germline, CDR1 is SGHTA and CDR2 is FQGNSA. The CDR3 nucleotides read TGTGCCAGCAGCGCCAGGGGGCTCGGCTATGGCTACACCTTC. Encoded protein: CASSARGLGYGYTF.

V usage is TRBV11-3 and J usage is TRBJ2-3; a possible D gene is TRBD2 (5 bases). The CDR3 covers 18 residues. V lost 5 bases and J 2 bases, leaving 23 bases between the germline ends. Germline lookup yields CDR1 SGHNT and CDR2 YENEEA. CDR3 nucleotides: TGTGCCAGCAGCACTAGTTTGGGTGGGGTGCCCCACACAGATACGCAGTATTTT. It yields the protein CASSTSLGGVPHTDTQYF.

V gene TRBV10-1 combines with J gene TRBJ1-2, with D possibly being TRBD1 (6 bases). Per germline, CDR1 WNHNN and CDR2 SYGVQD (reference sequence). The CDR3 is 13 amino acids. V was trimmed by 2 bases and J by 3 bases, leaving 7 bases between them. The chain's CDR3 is CASSENRDYGYTF. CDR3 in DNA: TGCGCCAGCAGTGAGAACAGGGACTATGGCTACACCTTC.

This CDR3 reads CATSDSGHPNEKLFF. The CDR3 coding sequence is TGTGCCACCAGTGATTCGGGACACCCTAATGAAAAACTGTTTTTT. V is TRBV24-1 and J is TRBJ1-4; D is possibly TRBD1 (6 bases). V was pared by 2 bases and J by 3 bases, with 9 bases between. Germline assignment: CDR1 KGHDR and CDR2 SFDVKD. The CDR3 covers 15 residues.

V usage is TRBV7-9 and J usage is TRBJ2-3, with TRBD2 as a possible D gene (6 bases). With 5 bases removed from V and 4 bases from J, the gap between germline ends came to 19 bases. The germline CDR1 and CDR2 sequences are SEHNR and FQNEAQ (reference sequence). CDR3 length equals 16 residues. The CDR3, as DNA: TGTGCCAGCAGCCCCAGCCGGTATGGAGGGGCAGATACGCAGTATTTT. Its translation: CASSPSRYGGADTQYF.

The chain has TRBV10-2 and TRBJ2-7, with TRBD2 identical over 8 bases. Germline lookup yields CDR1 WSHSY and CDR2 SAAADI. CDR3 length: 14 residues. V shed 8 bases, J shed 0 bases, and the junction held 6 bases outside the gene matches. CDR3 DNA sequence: TGCGCCAGCGCGGGAGGTATTGGCTCCTACGAGCAGTACTTC. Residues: CASAGGIGSYEQYF.

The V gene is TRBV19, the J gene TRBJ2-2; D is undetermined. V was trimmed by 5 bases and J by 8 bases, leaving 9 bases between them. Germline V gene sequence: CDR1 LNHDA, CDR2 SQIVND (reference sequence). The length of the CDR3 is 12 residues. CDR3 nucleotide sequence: TGTGCCAGTAGTCTCCAGACTGGGGAGCTGTTTTTT. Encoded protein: CASSLQTGELFF.

The CDR3 DNA follows: TGTGCCAGCAGTGAAAGGGACAGGGTCTACGAGCAGTACTTC. It is translated as CASSERDRVYEQYF. The rearrangement links TRBV6-1 to TRBJ2-7; 9 bases align to TRBD1. CDR1 is MNHNS, CDR2 SASEGT, per germline. V was pared by 2 bases and J by 3 bases, with 2 bases of the junction left unmatched. The CDR3 has 14 residues.

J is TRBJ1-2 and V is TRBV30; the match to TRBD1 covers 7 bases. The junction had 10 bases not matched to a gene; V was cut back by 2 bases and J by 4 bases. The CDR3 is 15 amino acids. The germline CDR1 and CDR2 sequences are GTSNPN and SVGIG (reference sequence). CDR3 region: CAWSTPRTGAYGYTF. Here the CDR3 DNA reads TGTGCCTGGAGTACTCCTCGGACAGGCGCCTATGGCTACACCTTC.

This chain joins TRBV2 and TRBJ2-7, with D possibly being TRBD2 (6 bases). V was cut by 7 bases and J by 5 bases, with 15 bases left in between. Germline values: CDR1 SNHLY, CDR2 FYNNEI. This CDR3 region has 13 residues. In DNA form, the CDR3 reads TGTGCCAGCATTAGGGACGGGAGCAACGAGCAGTACTTC. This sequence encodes CASIRDGSNEQYF.

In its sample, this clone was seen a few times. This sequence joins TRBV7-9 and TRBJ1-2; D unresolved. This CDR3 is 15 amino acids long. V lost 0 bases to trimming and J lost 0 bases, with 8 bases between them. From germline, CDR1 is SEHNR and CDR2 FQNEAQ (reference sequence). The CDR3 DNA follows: TGTGCCAGCAGCTTAGCAACAGTGACTAACTATGGCTACACCTTC. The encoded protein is CASSLATVTNYGYTF. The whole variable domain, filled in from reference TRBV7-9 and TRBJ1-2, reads DTGVSQNPRHKITKRGQNVTFRCDPISEHNRLYWYRQTLGQGPEFLTYFQNEAQLEKSRLLSDRFSAERPKGSFSTLEIQRTEQGDSAMYLCASSLATVTNYGYTFGSGTRLTVV.

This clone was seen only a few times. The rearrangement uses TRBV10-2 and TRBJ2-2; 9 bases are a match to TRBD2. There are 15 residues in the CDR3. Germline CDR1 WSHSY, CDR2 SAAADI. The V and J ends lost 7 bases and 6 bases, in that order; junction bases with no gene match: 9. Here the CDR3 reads CASKRLAGWAGELFF. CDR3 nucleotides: TGCGCCAGCAAGAGGCTAGCGGGATGGGCCGGGGAGCTGTTTTTT.

Here the CDR3 DNA reads TGTGCCAGCAGCCCGGAACGGGGGTCGACCTACGAGCAGTACTTC. It yields the protein CASSPERGSTYEQYF. The chain joins TRBV7-6 to TRBJ2-7; possible D gene TRBD2, 6 bases. CDR3 length: 15 residues. Germline V gene sequence: CDR1 SGHVS, CDR2 FNYEAQ. The ends were cut back, 5 bases at V and 2 bases at J, with 16 bases in the middle.

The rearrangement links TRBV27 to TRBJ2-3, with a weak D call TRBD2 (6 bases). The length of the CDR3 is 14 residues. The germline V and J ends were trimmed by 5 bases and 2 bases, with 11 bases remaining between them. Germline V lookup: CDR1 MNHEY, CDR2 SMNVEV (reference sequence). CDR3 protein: CASSAAGHTDTQYF. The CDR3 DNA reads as TGTGCCAGCAGTGCAGCGGGCCACACAGATACGCAGTATTTT.

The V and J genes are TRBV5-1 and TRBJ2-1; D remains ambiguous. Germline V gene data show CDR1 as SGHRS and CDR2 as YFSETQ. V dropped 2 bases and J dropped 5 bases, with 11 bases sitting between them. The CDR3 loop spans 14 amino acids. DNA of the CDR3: TGCGCCAGCAGCTTTCGTCCCGGAGACAATGAGCAGTTCTTC. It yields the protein CASSFRPGDNEQFF.

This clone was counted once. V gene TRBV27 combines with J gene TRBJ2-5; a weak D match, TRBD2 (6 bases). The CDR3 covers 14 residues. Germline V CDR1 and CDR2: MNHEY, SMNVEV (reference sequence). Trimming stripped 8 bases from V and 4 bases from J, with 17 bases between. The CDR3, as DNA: TGTGCCAGCCAAAGTTCTAGCGTCCCAGAGACCCAGTACTTC. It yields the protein CASQSSSVPETQYF.

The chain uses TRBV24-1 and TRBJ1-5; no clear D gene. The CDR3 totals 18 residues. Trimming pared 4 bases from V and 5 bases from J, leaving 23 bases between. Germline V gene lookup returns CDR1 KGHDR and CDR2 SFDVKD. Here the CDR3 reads CATSELASAIAEYQPQHF. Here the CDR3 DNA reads TGTGCCACCAGTGAACTAGCGAGCGCTATCGCCGAATATCAGCCCCAGCATTTT.

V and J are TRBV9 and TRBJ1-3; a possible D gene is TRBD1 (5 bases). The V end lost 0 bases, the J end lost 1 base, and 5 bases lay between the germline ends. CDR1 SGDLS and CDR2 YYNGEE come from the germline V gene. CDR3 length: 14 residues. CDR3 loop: CASSVGQSGNTIYF. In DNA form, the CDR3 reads TGTGCCAGCAGCGTAGGACAGTCTGGAAACACCATATATTTT.

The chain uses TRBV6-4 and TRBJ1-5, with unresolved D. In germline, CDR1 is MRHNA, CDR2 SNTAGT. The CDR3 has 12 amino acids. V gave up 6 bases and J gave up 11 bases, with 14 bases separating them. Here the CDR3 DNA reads TGTGCCAGCAGAGTCCGGGATCCAGCCCAGCATTTT. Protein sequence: CASRVRDPAQHF.

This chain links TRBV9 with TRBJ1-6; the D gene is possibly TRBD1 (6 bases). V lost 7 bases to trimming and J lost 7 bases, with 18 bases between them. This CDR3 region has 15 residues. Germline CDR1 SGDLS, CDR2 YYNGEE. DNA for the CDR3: TGTGCCAGCGCAAGGGGGGGCGGAGGAAATTCACCCCTCCACTTT. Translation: CASARGGGGNSPLHF.

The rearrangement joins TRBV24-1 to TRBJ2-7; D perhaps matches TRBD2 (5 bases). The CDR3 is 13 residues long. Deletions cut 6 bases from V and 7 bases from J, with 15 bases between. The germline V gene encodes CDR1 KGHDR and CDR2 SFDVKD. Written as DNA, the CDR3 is TGTGCCACCAGTCGCCGGGTCGGAGGAGAGCAGTACTTC. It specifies CATSRRVGGEQYF.

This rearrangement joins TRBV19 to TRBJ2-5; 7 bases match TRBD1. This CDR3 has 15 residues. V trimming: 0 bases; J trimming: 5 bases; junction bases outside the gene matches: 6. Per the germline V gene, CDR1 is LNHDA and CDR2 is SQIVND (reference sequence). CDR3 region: CASSIDRGGGETQYF. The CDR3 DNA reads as TGTGCCAGTAGTATAGATCGAGGGGGCGGGGAGACCCAGTACTTC. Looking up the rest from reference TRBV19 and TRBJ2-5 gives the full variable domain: DGGITQSPKYLFRKEGQNVTLSCEQNLNHDAMYWYRQDPGQGLRLIYYSQIVNDFQKGDIAEGYSVSREKKESFPLTVTSAQKNPTAFYLCASSIDRGGGETQYFGPGTRLLVL.

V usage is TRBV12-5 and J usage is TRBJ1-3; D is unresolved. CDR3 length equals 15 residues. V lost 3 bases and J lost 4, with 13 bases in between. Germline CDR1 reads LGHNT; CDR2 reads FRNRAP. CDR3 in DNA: TGTGCTAGTGGTTTAGGAGTGCCCGCAGGAAACACCATATATTTT. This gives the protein CASGLGVPAGNTIYF.

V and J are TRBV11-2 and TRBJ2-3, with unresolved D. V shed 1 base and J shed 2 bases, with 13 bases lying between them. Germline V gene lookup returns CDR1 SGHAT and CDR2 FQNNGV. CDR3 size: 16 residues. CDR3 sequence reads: CASSLGDTLHTDTQYF. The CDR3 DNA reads TGTGCCAGCAGCTTAGGAGACACTCTACACACAGATACGCAGTATTTT.